This T cell receptor beta chain was documented in a study of read filtering for tumor transcriptome and immune sequencing. Study as a whole: TCR-mapped reads were about 4 to 11 million with IR-seq versus roughly 75 to 1,300 with RNA-seq.

In its sample, this clonotype was seen many times. This library used roughly 370 ng RNA and molecular barcoded adaptors spanning alpha/delta and beta/gamma chains. TCRdb called the reads again in MiXCR, with one record for every CDR3 protein. The repertoire holds about 57,000 distinct CDR3 sequences, more than 20% seen once, with approximately 18% in the top ten. The CDR3 consists of 16 residues. The germline CDR1 and CDR2 sequences are SGHRS and YFSETQ. Trimming cost V 2 bases and J 6 bases; bases outside gene matches: 10. The sequence was collected from a donor older than 35 with multiple myeloma. This chain connects TRBV5-1 to TRBJ1-1; 10 bases align to TRBD1. The sequencing sample was made of a population of CD138-negative cells sorted from bone marrow. The CDR3 sequence is CASSFAGTGDFAEAFF. In DNA, the CDR3 is TGCGCCAGCAGCTTCGCCGGGACAGGGGATTTCGCTGAAGCTTTCTTT.